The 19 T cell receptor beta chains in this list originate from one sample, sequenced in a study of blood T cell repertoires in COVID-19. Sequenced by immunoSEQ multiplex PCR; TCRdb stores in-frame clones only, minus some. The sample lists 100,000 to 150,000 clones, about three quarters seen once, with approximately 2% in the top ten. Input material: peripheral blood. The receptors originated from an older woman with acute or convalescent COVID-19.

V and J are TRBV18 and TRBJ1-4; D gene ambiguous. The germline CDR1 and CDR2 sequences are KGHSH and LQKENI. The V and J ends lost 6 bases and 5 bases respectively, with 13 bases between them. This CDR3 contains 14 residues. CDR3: CASSQSGTNEKLFF. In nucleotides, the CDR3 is TGTGCCAGCTCGCAGTCAGGCACCAATGAAAAACTGTTTTTT.

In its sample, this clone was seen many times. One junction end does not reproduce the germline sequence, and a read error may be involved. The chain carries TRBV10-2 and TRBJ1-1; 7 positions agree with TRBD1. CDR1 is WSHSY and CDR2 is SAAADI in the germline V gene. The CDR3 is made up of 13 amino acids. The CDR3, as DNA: TGCGCCAGCAGTGTTCGAGGGACAGCTGATGCTTTCTTT. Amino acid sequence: CASSVRGTADAFF.

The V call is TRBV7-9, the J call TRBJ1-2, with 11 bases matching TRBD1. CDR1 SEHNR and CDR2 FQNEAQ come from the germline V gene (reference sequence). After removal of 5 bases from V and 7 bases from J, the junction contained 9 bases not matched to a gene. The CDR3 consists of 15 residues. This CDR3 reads CASSRTGGDVGGYTF. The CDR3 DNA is TGTGCCAGCAGCCGGACAGGGGGCGACGTGGGTGGCTACACCTTC.

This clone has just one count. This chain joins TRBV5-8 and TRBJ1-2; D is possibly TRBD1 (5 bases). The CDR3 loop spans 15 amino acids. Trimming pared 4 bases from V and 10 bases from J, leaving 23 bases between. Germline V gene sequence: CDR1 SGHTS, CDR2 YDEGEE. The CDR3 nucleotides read TGTGCCAGCAGCCTCAAATTGGGGCAGGGAGGAGTCTACACCTTC. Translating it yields CASSLKLGQGGVYTF. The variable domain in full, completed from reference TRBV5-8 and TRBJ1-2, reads EAGVTQSPTHLIKTRGQQATLRCSPISGHTSVYWYQQALGLGLQFLLWYDEGEERNRGNFPPRFSGRQFPNYSSELNVNALELEDSALYLCASSLKLGQGGVYTFGSGTRLTVV.

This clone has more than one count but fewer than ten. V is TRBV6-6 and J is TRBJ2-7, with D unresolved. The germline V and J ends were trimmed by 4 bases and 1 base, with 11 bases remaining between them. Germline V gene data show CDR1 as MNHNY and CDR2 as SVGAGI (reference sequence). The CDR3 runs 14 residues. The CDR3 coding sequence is TGTGCCAGCAGTTTCCAACAGTCATCCTACGAGCAGTACTTC. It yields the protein CASSFQQSSYEQYF.

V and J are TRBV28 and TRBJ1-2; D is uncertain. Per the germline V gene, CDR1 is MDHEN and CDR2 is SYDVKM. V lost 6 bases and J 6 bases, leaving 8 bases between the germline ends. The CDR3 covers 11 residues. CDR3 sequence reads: CASSNVNGYTF. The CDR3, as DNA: TGTGCCAGCAGCAATGTCAATGGCTACACCTTC.

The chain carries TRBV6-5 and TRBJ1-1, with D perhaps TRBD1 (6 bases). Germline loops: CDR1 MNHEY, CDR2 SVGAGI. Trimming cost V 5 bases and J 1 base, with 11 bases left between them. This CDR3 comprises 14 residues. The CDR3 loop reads CASSPGHTNTEAFF. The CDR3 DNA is TGTGCCAGCAGTCCGGGACATACGAACACTGAAGCTTTCTTT.

CDR3 loop: CASSLASGDRTSSYEQYF. CDR3 coding DNA: TGTGCCAGCAGCTTAGCGAGTGGGGACAGGACAAGCTCCTACGAGCAGTACTTC. The V gene is TRBV7-9, the J gene TRBJ2-7; 8 bases align to TRBD1. Germline CDR1 reads SEHNR; CDR2 reads FQNEAQ (reference sequence). This CDR3 is built from 18 residues. V shed 0 bases and J 0 bases; nucleotides not matched to a gene: 10.

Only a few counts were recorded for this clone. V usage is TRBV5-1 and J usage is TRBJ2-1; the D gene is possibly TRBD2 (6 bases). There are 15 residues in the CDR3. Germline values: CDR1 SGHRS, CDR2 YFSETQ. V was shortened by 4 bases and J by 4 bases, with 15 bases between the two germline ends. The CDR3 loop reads CASSISGTAYNEQFF. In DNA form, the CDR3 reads TGCGCCAGCAGCATCTCCGGGACTGCTTACAATGAGCAGTTCTTC.

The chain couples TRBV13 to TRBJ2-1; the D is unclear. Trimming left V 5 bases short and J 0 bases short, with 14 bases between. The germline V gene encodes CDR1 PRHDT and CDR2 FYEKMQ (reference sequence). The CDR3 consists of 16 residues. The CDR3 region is CASSPPRLGSYNEQFF. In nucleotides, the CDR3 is TGTGCCAGCAGCCCGCCGAGGCTGGGCTCCTACAATGAGCAGTTCTTC. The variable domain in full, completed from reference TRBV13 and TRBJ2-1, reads AAGVIQSPRHLIKEKRETATLKCYPIPRHDTVYWYQQGPGQDPQFLISFYEKMQSDKGSIPDRFSAQQFSDYHSELNMSSLELGDSALYFCASSPPRLGSYNEQFFGPGTRLTVL.

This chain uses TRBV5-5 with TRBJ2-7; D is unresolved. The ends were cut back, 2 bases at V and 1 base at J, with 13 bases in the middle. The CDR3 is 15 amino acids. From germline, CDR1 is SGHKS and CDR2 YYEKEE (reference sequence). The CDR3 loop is CASSFFVTPSYEQYF. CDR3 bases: TGTGCCAGCAGCTTCTTCGTAACACCTTCCTACGAGCAGTACTTC.

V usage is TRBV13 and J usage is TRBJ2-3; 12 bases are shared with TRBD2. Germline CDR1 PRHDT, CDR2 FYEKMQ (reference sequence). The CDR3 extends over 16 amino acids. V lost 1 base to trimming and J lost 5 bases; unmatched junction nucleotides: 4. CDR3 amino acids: CASSLVVTSGGDTQYF. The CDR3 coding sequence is TGTGCCAGCAGCTTAGTCGTGACTAGCGGGGGAGATACGCAGTATTTT.

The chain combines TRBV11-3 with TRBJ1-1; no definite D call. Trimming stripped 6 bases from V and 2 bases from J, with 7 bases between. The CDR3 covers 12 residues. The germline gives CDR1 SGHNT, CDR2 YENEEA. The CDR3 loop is CASSSGNTEAFF. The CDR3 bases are TGTGCCAGCAGTTCGGGTAACACTGAAGCTTTCTTT.

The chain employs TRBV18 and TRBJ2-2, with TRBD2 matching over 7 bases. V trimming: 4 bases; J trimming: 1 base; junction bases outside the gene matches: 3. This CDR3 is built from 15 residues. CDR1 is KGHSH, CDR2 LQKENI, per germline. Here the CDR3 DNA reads TGTGCCAGCTCACTGAGCGGGAAGAACACCGGGGAGCTGTTTTTT. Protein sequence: CASSLSGKNTGELFF.

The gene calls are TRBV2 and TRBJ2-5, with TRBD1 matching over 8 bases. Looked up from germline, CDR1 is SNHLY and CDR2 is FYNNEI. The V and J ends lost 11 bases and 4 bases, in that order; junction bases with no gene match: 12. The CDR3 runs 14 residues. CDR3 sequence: CAGSGTGVRETQYF. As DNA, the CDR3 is TGTGCCGGTTCCGGGACAGGAGTAAGAGAGACCCAGTACTTC.

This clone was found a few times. The CDR3 DNA reads as TGTGCCAGCAGCTTCCTACAGGGTAGCTATGGCTACACCTTC. It codes for CASSFLQGSYGYTF. The chain uses TRBV7-2 and TRBJ1-2, with TRBD1 as a possible D gene (6 bases). Germline V gene data show CDR1 as SGHTA and CDR2 as FQGNSA. This CDR3 is built from 14 residues. Trimming cost V 3 bases and J 4 bases, with 12 bases left between them.

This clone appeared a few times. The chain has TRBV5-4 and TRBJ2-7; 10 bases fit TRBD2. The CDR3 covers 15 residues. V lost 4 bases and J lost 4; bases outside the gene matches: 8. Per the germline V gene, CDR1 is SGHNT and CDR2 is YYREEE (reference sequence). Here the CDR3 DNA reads TGTGCCAGCAGCCTCGAGCGGGAGGGCGTGTACGAGCAGTACTTC. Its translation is CASSLEREGVYEQYF.

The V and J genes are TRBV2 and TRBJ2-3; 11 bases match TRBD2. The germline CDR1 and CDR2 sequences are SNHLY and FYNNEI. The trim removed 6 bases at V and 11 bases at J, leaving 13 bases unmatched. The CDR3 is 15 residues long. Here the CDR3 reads CASSKLAGAQYEQYF. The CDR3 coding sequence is TGTGCCAGCAGCAAACTAGCGGGGGCCCAATATGAGCAGTATTTT.

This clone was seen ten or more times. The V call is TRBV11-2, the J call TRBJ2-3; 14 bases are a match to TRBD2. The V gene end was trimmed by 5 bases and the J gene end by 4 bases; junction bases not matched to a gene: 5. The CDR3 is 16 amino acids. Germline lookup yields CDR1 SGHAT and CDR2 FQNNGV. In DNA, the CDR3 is TGTGCCAGCAGCCCCCGACTAGCGGGAGGGTCAGATACGCAGTATTTT. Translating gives CASSPRLAGGSDTQYF.